The rows below give T cell receptor beta chains drawn from one sample of a study of response to subunit inactivated influenza vaccine. MiXCR was run by TCRdb on the RT-PCR reads, yielding one entry per CDR3 protein. The table records 150,000 to 200,000 distinct CDR3 sequences, about an eighth of them present only once. The same sample was also used in a study of T cells expressing NK-cell markers.

Sequenced here: CD8+ T cells sorted from PBMCs, sampled about 11 days after vaccination. The origin of the receptors is a man aged 45 to 65 who received an inactivated influenza vaccine. CDR3s include the opening cysteine and the closing phenylalanine or tryptophan. Each record gives: CDR3 protein, CDR3 DNA, clone size, D gene, J gene, V gene. The D gene is left open where the match is weak. Where a row states a size, it is once, few, many or the class of an expanded clone; other rows omit it.

CAWGPGTGLGEQYF | TGTGCCTGGGGTCCCGGGACAGGGCTTGGCGAGCAGTACTTC | few | TRBD1 | TRBJ2-7 | TRBV30
CASSYSEDRGPDTQYF | TGTGCCAGCAGTTACTCCGAGGACAGGGGCCCAGATACGCAGTATTTT | many | TRBD1 | TRBJ2-3 | TRBV6-5
CASSSGTLNQPQHF | TGTGCCAGCAGTTCCGGGACGCTCAATCAGCCCCAGCATTTT | few | NA | TRBJ1-5 | TRBV6-2/TRBV6-3
CASSSKPNLGQGSYEQYF | TGTGCCAGCAGTTCGAAACCTAACTTGGGACAGGGCTCCTACGAGCAGTACTTC | NA | TRBD1 | TRBJ2-7 | TRBV27
CASQEYTGELFF | TGTGCCAGCCAGGAGTACACCGGGGAGCTGTTTTTT | NA | NA | TRBJ2-2 | TRBV12-3/TRBV12-4
CASEGLADSYEQYF | TGTGCCAGTGAGGGACTAGCGGACTCCTACGAGCAGTACTTC | NA | TRBD2 | TRBJ2-7 | TRBV28
CSVDGGVTDTQYF | TGCAGCGTTGATGGGGGAGTAACAGATACGCAGTATTTT | few | NA | TRBJ2-3 | TRBV29-1
CASSGGLAENTGELFF | TGTGCCAGCAGTGGGGGACTAGCGGAAAACACCGGGGAGCTGTTTTTT | NA | TRBD2 | TRBJ2-2 | TRBV6-1
CASSYGGTGPDYNEQFF | TGTGCCAGCAGTTACGGAGGCACAGGGCCCGACTACAATGAGCAGTTCTTC | few | NA | TRBJ2-1 | TRBV6-5
CASSVAGRGLSYNEQFF | TGTGCCAGCAGCGTAGCCGGCAGGGGTCTGTCCTACAATGAGCAGTTCTTC | few | NA | TRBJ2-1 | TRBV9
CASKPGPRNKDTQYF | TGTGCCAGCAAACCAGGACCCCGGAATAAGGATACGCAGTATTTT | NA | NA | TRBJ2-3 | TRBV2
CASSQVYNEQFF | TGCGCCAGCAGCCAAGTGTACAATGAGCAGTTCTTC | few | NA | TRBJ2-1 | TRBV4-1
CSARAPQAGNYGYTF | TGCAGTGCTAGAGCTCCACAGGCGGGTAACTATGGCTACACCTTC | NA | NA | TRBJ1-2 | TRBV20-1